The 3 T cell receptor beta chains below come from one sample, sequenced in a study of OX40 agonist ivuxolimab in advanced cancers. Libraries were made using the immunoSEQ multiplex PCR assay. TCRdb obtained this table from immuneACCESS and retained in-frame rearrangements with V and J assigned. These tables miss some clones; where compared with another copy, unresolved V genes account for less than half of the shortfall, and the remainder is unexplained. Recorded for this sample are fewer than 100,000 clones; approximately 90% of them occurred a single time. 0.45% to 0.55% of the sample lies in the top ten. The material was CD4+ or CD8+ T cells sorted from blood, obtained in a trial of the OX40 agonist ivuxolimab. These receptor sequences come from an adult with an advanced solid tumor such as melanoma, head and neck, liver or kidney cancer.

This clone was seen just once. The chain has TRBV7-9 and TRBJ2-4; 7 nucleotides line up with TRBD1. Germline lookup yields CDR1 SEHNR and CDR2 FQNEAQ (reference sequence). The CDR3 contains 16 residues. Germline trimming cut 5 bases from V and 1 base from J; bases unmatched to any gene: 8. DNA of the CDR3: TGTGCCAGCAGCCTCCAGACAGGGTCGGCCAAAAACATTCAGTACTTC. Translating it yields CASSLQTGSAKNIQYF.

The chain employs TRBV2 and TRBJ2-5; D is unclear. The germline V gene encodes CDR1 SNHLY and CDR2 FYNNEI. The CDR3 loop spans 12 amino acids. The V gene lost 4 bases and the J gene lost 2 bases, with 5 bases spanning the gap. The CDR3 here is CASSVTQETQYF. The DNA of the CDR3 is TGTGCCAGCAGTGTGACTCAAGAGACCCAGTACTTC.

The genes are TRBV27 and TRBJ1-2, with D unresolved. CDR3 length equals 13 residues. The V gene lost 6 bases and the J gene lost 6 bases, with 14 bases spanning the gap. CDR1 and CDR2 from the germline V gene are MNHEY and SMNVEV (reference sequence). The CDR3 region is CASSPGLLDGYTF. CDR3 nucleotide sequence: TGTGCCAGCAGCCCCGGACTTTTAGATGGCTACACCTTC.